The T cell receptor beta chain described here comes from a study of Graves' ophthalmopathy and Graves' hyperthyroidism. Study-wide results and limits: Sensitivity of 87.88% and specificity of about 84% were achieved when a 13-signature model separated ophthalmopathy from stable hyperthyroidism.

Beta-chain TCR CDR3 regions were amplified from RNA transcripts. HTBI primers were used in a first-round RT-PCR, which preceded a second-round multiplex PCR. One entry per CDR3 protein, called by TCRdb with MiXCR from the multiplex PCR reads. Of around 1,000,000 distinct CDR3 sequences listed, about 38% are singletons. A note on this clonotype: Its antigen is unidentified.

This clonotype was sampled from an adult man with Graves' hyperthyroidism. Sequencing was done on a sample of peripheral blood or thyroid tissue (not recorded which).

The CDR3 region is CASSTLGHPYEQYF. The CDR3 DNA is TGTGCCAGCAGTACCTTAGGACATCCCTACGAGCAGTACTTC. V and J are TRBV27 and TRBJ2-7; maybe TRBD1 (5 bases). This CDR3 spans 14 amino acids. The germline V and J ends were trimmed by 5 bases and 2 bases, with 13 bases remaining between them. Germline assignment: CDR1 MNHEY and CDR2 SMNVEV (reference sequence).